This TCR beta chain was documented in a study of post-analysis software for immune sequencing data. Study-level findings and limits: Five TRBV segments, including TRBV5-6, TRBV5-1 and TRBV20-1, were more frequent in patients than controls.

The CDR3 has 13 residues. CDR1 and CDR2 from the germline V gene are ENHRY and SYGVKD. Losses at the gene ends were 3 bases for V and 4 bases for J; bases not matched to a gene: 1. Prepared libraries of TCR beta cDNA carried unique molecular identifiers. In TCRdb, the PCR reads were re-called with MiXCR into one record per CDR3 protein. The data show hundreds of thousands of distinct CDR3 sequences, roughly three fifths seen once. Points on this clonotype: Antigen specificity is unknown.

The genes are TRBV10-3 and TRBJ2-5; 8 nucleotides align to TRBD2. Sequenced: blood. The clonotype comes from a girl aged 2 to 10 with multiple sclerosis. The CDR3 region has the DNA TGTGCCATCAGTGATGCGGGGGGAGAGACCCAGTACTTC. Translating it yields CAISDAGGETQYF.